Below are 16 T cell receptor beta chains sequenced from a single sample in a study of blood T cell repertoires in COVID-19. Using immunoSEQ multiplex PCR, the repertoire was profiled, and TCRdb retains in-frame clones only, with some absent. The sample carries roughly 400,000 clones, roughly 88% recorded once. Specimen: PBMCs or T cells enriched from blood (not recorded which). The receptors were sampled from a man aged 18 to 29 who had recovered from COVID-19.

The CDR3 DNA reads TGTGCCAGCAGTTCGCGCAATGGAGGGCTGGGATATAGCAATCAGCCCCAGCATTTT. Its protein product is CASSSRNGGLGYSNQPQHF. The rearrangement links TRBV28 to TRBJ1-5; D call uncertain. Per the germline V gene, CDR1 is MDHEN and CDR2 is SYDVKM. The CDR3 consists of 19 residues. The germline V and J ends were trimmed by 4 bases and 0 bases, with 22 bases remaining between them. The whole variable domain, remainder taken from reference TRBV28 and TRBJ1-5, is DVKVTQSSRYLVKRTGEKVFLECVQDMDHENMFWYRQDPGLGLRLIYFSYDVKMKEKGDIPEGYSVSREKKERFSLILESASTNQTSMYLCASSSRNGGLGYSNQPQHFGDGTRLSIL.

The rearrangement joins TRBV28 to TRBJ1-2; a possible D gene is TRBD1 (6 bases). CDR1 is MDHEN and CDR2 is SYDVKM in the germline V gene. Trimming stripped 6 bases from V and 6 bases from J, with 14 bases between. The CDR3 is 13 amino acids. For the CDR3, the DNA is TGTGCCAGCAGCCCTCCGAACAGGGATGGCTACACCTTC. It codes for CASSPPNRDGYTF.

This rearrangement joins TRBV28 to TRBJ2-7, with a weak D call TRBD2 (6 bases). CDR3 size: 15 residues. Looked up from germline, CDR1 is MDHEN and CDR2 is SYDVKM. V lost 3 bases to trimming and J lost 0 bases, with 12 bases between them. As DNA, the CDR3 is TGTGCCAGCAGTTTGGGGGGAGGTAACTCCTACGAGCAGTACTTC. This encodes CASSLGGGNSYEQYF.

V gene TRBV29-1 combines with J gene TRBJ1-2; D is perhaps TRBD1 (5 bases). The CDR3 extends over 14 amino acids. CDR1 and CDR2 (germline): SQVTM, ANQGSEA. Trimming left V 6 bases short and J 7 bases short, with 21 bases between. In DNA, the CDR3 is TGCAGCGTCACCGGGGGAGCGGAGTCGGGTGGCTACACCTTC. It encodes CSVTGGAESGGYTF.

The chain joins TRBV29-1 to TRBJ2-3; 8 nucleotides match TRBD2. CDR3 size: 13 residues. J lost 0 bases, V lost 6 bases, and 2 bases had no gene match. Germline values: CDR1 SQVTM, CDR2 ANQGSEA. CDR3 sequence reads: CSVTSASTDTQYF. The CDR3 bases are TGCAGCGTGACTAGCGCGAGCACAGATACGCAGTATTTT.

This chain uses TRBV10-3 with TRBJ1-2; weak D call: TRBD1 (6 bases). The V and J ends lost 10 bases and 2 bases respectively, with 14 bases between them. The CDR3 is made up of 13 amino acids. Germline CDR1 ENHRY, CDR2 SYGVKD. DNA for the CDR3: TGTGCCACTGGGACAAAGGGGAACTATGGCTACACCTTC. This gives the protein CATGTKGNYGYTF.

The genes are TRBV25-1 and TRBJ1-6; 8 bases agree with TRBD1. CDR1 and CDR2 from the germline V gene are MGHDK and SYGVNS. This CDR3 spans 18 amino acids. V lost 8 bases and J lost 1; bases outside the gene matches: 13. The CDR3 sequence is CASQGAGIKVSYNSPLHF. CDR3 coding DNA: TGTGCCAGCCAGGGGGCCGGCATAAAGGTATCCTATAATTCACCCCTCCACTTT.

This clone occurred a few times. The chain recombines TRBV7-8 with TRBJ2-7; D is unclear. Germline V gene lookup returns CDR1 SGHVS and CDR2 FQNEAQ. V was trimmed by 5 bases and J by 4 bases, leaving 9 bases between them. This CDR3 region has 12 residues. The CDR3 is CASSPDIYEQYF. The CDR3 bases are TGTGCCAGCAGCCCCGACATATACGAGCAGTACTTC.

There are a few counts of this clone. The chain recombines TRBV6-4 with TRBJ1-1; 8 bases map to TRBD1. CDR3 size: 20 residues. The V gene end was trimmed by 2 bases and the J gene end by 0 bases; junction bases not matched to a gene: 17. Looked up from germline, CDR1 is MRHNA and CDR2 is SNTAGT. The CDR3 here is CASSDQNPPWTGKMNTEAFF. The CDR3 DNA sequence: TGTGCCAGCAGTGACCAGAACCCACCCTGGACAGGGAAAATGAACACTGAAGCTTTCTTT.

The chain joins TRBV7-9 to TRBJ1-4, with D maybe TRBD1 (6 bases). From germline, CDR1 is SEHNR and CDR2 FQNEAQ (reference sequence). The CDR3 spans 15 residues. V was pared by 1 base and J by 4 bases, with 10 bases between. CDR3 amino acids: CASSLETGLNEKLFF. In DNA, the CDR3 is TGTGCCAGCAGCTTAGAGACAGGACTTAATGAAAAACTGTTTTTT.

The CDR3 is CASSIGRETGELFF. The DNA for the CDR3 is TGTGCCAGTAGTATAGGAAGGGAGACCGGGGAGCTGTTTTTT. This chain connects TRBV19 to TRBJ2-2, with D perhaps TRBD2 (5 bases). The CDR3 covers 14 residues. CDR1 and CDR2 from the germline V gene are LNHDA and SQIVND (reference sequence). The V and J ends lost 1 base and 5 bases respectively, with 8 bases between them.

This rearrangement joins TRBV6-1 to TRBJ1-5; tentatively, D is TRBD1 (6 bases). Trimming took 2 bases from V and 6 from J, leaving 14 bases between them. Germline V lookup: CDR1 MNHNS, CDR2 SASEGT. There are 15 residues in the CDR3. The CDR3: CASSESSGVGQPQHF. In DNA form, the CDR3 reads TGTGCCAGCAGTGAATCATCAGGGGTCGGTCAGCCCCAGCATTTT.

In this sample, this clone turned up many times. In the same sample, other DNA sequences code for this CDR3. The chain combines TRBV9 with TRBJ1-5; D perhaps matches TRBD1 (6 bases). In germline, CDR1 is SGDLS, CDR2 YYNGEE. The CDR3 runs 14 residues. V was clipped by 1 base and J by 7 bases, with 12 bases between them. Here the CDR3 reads CASSVSYRGQPQHF. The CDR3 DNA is TGTGCCAGCAGCGTATCGTATAGGGGGCAGCCCCAGCATTTT.

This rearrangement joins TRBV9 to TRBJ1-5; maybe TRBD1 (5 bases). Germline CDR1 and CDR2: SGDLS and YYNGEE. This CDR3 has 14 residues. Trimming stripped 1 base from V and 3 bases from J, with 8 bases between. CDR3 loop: CASSVSGYNQPQHF. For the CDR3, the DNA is TGTGCCAGCAGCGTATCAGGGTACAATCAGCCCCAGCATTTT.

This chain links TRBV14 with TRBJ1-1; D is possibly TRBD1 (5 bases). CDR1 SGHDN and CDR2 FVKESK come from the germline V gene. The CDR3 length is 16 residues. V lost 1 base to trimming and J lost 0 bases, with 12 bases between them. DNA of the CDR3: TGTGCCAGCAGCCAAGTTTGGGGCGGCATGAACACTGAAGCTTTCTTT. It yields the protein CASSQVWGGMNTEAFF.

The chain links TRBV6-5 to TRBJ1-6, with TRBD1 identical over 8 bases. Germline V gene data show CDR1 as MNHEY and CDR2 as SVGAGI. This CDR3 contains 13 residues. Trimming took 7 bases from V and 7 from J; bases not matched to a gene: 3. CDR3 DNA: TGTGCCAGCATCGGACAGGGCAATTCACCCCTCCACTTT. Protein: CASIGQGNSPLHF.